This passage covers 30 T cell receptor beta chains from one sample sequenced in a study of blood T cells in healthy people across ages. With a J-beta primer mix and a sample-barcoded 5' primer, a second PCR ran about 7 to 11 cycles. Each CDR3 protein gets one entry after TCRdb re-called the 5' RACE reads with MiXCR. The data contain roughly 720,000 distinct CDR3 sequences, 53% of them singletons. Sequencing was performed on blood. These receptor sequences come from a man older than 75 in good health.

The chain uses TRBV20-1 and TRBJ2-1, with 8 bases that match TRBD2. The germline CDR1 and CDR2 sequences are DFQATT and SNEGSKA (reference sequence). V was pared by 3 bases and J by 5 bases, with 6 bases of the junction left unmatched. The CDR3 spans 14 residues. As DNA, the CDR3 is TGCAGTGCTAGGAGCGGGAGTAGGAACAATGAGCAGTTCTTC. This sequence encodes CSARSGSRNNEQFF.

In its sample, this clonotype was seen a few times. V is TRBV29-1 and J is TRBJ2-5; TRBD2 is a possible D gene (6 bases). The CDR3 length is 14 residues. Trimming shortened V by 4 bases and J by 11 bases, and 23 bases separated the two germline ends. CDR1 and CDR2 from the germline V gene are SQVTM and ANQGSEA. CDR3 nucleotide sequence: TGCAGCGTTGCGGGGGTGAGCGGTCTAAATGAGCAGTACTTC. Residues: CSVAGVSGLNEQYF.

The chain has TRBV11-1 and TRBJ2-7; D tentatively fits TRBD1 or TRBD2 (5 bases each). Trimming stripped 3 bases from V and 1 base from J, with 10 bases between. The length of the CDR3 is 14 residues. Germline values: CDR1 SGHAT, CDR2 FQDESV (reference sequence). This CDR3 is CASSFRGRSYEQYF. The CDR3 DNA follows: TGTGCCAGCAGCTTCCGGGGACGATCCTACGAGCAGTACTTC.

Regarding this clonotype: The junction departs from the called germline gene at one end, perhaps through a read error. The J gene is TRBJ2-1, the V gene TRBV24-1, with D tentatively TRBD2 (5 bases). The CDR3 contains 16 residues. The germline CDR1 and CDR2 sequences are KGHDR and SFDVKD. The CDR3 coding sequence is TGTGCCACCAGCGGGGTAGAATCGGACGGGAACAAGGAGCAGTTCTTC. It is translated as CATSGVESDGNKEQFF.

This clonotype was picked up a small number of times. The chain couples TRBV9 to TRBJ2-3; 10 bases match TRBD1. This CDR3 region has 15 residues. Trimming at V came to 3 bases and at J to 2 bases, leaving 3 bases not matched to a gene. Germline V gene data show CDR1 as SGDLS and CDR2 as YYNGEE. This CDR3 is CASSGQGADTDTQYF. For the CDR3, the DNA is TGTGCCAGCAGCGGACAGGGGGCCGACACAGATACGCAGTATTTT.

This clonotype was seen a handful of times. CDR3 region: CSALGQRSYNEQFF. The CDR3 bases are TGCAGTGCCCTGGGGCAGCGGTCCTACAATGAGCAGTTCTTC. The chain joins TRBV20-1 to TRBJ2-1; D may match TRBD1 or TRBD2 (5 bases each). The CDR3 has 14 residues. Germline CDR1 reads DFQATT; CDR2 reads SNEGSKA (reference sequence). The V gene lost 6 bases and the J gene lost 1 base, with 13 bases spanning the gap.

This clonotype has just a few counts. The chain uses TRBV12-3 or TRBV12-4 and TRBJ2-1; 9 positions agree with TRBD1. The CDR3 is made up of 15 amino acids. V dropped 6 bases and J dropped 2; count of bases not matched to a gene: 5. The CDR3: CASRQRDRAYNEQFF. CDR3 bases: TGTGCCAGCAGACAGCGGGACAGGGCCTACAATGAGCAGTTCTTC.

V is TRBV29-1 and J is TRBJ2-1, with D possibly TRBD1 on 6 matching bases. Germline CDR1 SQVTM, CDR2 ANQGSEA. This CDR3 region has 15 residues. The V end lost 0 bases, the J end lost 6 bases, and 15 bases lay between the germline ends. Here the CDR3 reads CSVEDRKGVINEQFF. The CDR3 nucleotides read TGCAGCGTTGAAGATCGTAAGGGGGTGATCAATGAGCAGTTCTTC.

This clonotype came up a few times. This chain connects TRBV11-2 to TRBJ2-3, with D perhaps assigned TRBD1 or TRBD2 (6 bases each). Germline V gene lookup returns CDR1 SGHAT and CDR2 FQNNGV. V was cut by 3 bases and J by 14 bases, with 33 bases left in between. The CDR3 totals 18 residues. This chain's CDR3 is CASSFGVGRTRGHRYAYF. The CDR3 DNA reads TGTGCCAGCAGCTTTGGGGTAGGGCGAACCCGGGGGCACAGATACGCGTATTTT.

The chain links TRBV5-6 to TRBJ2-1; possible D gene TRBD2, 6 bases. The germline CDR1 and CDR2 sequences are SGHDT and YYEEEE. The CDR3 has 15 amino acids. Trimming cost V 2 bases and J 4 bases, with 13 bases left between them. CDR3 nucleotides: TGTGCCAGCAGCTTCGGGACGGCGGGGTACAATGAGCAGTTCTTC. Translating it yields CASSFGTAGYNEQFF.

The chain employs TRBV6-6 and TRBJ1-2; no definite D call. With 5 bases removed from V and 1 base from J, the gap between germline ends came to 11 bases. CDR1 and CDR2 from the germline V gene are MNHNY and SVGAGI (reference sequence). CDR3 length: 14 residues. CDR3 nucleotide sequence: TGTGCCAGCAGTCACGGAGACCGTAACTATGGCTACACCTTC. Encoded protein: CASSHGDRNYGYTF.

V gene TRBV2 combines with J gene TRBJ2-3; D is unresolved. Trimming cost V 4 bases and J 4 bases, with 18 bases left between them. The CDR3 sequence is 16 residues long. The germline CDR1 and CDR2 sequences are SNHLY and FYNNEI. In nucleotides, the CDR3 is TGTGCCAGCAGTGTATGGGGAAAGGGTGGCGCAGATACGCAGTATTTT. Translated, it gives CASSVWGKGGADTQYF. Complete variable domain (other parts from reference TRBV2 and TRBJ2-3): EPEVTQTPSHQVTQMGQEVILRCVPISNHLYFYWYRQILGQKVEFLVSFYNNEISEKSEIFDDQFSVERPDGSNFTLKIRSTKLEDSAMYFCASSVWGKGGADTQYFGPGTRLTVL.

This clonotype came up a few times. The CDR3 is CASSFRDRDEKLFF. In nucleotides, the CDR3 is TGTGCCAGCAGTTTCCGGGACAGGGATGAAAAACTGTTTTTT. The chain is built from TRBV12-3 or TRBV12-4 and TRBJ1-4, with 9 bases identical to TRBD1. The length of the CDR3 is 14 residues. The V and J ends lost 3 bases and 6 bases, in that order; junction bases with no gene match: 2.

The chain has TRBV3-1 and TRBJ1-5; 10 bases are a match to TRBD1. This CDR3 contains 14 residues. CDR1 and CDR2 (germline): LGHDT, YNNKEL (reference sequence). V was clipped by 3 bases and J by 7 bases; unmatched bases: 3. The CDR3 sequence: CASSHGTGEQPQHF. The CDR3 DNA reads TGTGCCAGCAGCCATGGGACAGGGGAACAGCCCCAGCATTTT.

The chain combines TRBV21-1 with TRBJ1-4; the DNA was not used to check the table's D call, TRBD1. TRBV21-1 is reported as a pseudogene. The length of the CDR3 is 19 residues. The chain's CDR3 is CASSNLRPGRNDSGEKLFF. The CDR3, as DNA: TGTGCCAGCAGCAACCTAAGACCGGGGAGAAACGATTCTGGTGAAAAACTGTTTTTT.

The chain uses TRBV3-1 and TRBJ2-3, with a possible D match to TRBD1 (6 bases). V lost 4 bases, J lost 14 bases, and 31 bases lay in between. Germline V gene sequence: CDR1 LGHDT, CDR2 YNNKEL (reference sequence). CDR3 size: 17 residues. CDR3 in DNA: TGTGCCAGCAGCCGCATCCTCGGCGGAGCAGGGGCCAGAGACGCGTATTTT. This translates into CASSRILGGAGARDAYF.

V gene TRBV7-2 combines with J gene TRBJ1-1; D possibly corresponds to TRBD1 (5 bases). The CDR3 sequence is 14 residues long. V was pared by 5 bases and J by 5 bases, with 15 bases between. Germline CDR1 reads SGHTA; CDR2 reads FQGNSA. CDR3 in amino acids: CASSLKAAGTEAFF. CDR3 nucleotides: TGTGCCAGCAGCCTAAAGGCCGCAGGGACTGAAGCTTTCTTT.

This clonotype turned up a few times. The CDR3 region has the DNA TGTGCCATCAGTGAGCCCGGGACAGTGGGGACCTACGAGCAGTACTTC. It codes for CAISEPGTVGTYEQYF. The chain uses TRBV10-3 and TRBJ2-7; 7 nucleotides line up with TRBD1. The CDR3 is 16 residues long. Germline V gene data show CDR1 as ENHRY and CDR2 as SYGVKD. V lost 2 bases and J lost 2; bases outside the gene matches: 9.

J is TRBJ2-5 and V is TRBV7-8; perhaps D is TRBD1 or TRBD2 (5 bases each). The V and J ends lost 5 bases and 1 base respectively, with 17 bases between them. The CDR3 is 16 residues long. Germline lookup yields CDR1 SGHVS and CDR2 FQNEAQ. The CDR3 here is CASSLKVEGRQETQYF. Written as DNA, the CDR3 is TGTGCCAGCAGCCTAAAGGTTGAGGGGCGCCAAGAGACCCAGTACTTC.

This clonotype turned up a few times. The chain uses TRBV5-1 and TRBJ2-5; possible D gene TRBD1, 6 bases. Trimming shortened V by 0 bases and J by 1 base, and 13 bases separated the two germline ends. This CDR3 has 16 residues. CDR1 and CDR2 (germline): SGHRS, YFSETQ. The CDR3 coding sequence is TGCGCCAGCAGCTTGGGCCTTGGACAGATCCAAGAGACCCAGTACTTC. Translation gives CASSLGLGQIQETQYF.

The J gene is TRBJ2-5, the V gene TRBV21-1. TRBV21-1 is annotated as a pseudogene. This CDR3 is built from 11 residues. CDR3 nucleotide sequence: TGTGCCAGCAGCAAAGCAGAGACCCAGTACTTC. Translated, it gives CASSKAETQYF.

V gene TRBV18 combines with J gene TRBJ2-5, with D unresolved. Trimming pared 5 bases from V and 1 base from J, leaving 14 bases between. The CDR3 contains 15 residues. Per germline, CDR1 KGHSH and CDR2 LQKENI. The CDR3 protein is CASSTLIALQETQYF. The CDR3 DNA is TGTGCCAGCTCAACCCTCATCGCACTCCAAGAGACCCAGTACTTC.

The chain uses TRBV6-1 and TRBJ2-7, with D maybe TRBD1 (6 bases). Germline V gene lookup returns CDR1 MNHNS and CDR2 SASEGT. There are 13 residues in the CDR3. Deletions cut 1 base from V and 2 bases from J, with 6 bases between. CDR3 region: CASSEGGPYEQYF. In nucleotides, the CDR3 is TGTGCCAGCAGTGAAGGGGGGCCCTACGAGCAGTACTTC.

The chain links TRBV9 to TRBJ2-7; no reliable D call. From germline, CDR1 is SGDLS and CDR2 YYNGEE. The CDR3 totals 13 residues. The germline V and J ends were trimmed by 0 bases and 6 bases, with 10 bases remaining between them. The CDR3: CASSVDVRSEQYF. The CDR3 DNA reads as TGTGCCAGCAGCGTAGATGTTAGGTCCGAGCAGTACTTC. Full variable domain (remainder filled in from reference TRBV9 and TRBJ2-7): DSGVTQTPKHLITATGQRVTLRCSPRSGDLSVYWYQQSLDQGLQFLIQYYNGEERAKGNILERFSAQQFPDLHSELNLSSLELGDSALYFCASSVDVRSEQYFGPGTRLTVT.

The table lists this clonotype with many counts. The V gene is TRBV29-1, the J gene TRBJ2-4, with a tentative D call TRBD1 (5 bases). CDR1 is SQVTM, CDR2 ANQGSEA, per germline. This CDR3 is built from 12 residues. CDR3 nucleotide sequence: TGCTCCGGACGTGCAGGGATGGACATTCAGTACTTC. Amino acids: CSGRAGMDIQYF. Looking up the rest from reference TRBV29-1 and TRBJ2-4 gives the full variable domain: SAVISQKPSRDICQRGTSLTIQCQVDSQVTMMFWYRQQPGQSLTLIATANQGSEATYESGFVIDKFPISRPNLTFSTLTVSNMSPEDSSIYLCSGRAGMDIQYFGAGTRLSVL.

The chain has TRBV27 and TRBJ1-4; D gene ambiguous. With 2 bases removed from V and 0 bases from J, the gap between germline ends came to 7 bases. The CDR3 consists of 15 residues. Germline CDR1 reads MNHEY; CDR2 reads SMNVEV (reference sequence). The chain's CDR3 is CASSLTVATNEKLFF. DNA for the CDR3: TGTGCCAGCAGTTTAACAGTAGCAACTAATGAAAAACTGTTTTTT.

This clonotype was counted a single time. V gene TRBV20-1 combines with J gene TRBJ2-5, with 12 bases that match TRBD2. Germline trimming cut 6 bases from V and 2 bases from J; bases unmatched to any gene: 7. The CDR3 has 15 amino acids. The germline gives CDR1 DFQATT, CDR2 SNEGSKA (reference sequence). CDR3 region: CSAYPSGRDQETQYF. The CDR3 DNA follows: TGCAGTGCGTACCCTAGCGGGAGGGATCAAGAGACCCAGTACTTC.

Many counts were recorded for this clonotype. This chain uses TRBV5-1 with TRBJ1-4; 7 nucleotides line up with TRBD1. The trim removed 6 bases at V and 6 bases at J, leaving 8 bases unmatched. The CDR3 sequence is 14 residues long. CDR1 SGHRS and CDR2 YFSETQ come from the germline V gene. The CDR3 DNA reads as TGCGCCAGCACCTTCGGGACAGAGCATGAAAAACTGTTTTTT. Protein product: CASTFGTEHEKLFF.

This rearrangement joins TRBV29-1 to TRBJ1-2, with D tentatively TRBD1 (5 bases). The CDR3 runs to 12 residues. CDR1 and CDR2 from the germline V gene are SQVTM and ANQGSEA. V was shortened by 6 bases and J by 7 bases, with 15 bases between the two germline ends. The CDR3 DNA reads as TGCAGCGTGGATGACAGAGCGGGTGGCTACACCTTC. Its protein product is CSVDDRAGGYTF.

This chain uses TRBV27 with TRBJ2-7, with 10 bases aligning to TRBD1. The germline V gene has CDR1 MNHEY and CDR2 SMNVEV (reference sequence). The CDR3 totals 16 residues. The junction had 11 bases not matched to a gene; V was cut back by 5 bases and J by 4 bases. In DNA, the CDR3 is TGTGCCAGCAGTCCCAGACAGGGGGCGCCCCCGTACGAGCAGTACTTC. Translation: CASSPRQGAPPYEQYF.